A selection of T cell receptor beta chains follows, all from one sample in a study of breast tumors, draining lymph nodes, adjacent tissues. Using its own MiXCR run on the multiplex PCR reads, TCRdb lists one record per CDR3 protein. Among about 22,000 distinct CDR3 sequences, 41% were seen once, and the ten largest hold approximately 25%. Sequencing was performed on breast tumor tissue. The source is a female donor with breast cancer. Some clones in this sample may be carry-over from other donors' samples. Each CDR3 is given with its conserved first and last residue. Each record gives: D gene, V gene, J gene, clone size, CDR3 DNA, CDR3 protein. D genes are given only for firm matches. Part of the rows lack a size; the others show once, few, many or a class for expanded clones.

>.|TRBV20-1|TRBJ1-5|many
TGCAGTGCTAGACTTAGCAATCAGCCCCAGCATTTT
CSARLSNQPQHF
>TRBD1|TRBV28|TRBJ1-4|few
TGTGCCAGCAGTTCATATAGACAGGGGGTTGCAACTAATGAAAAACTGTTTTTT
CASSSYRQGVATNEKLFF
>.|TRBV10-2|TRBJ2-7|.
TGCGCCAGCCGACCTTGGGGGAGGGGGGGCGGCGAGCAGTACTTC
CASRPWGRGGGEQYF
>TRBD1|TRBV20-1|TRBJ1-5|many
TGCAGTGCTAGAGGGGGACAGGTCAATCAGCCCCAGCATTTT
CSARGGQVNQPQHF
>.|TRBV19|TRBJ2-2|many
TGTGCCAGTAGTATGGCGGGGTACACCGGGGAGCTGTTTTTT
CASSMAGYTGELFF
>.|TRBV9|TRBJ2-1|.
TGTGCCAGCAGCGGAACTAAGCCTTACAATGAGCAGTTCTTC
CASSGTKPYNEQFF
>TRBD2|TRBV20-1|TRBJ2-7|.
TGCAGTGCTAGGGACAGCGCGCGGGGGGCGCAGTACTTC
CSARDSARGAQYF
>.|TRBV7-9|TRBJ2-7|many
TGTGCCAGCAGCTTCACGGGAGAGCAGTACTTC
CASSFTGEQYF
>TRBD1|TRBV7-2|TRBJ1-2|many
TGTGCCAGCAGCTTTCCAGGGGGCGGCTACACCTTC
CASSFPGGGYTF
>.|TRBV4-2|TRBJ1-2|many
TGTGCCAGCAGCCTCTGGGACGCCTATGGCTACACCTTC
CASSLWDAYGYTF
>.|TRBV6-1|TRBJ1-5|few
TGTGCCAGCACTCGAGATGGGGGCTCGAGCAATCAGCCCCAGCATTTT
CASTRDGGSSNQPQHF
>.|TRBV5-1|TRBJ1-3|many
TGCGCCAGCAGCTTGTCGTGGGGACCTGGAAACACCATATATTTT
CASSLSWGPGNTIYF
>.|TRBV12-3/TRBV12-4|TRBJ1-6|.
TGTGCCAGCAGTCTGAGTTACTATAATTCACCCCTCCACTTT
CASSLSYYNSPLHF
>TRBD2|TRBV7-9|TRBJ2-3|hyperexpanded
TGTGCCAGCAGCTATCCGGGACTAGCGGGAGGGTTAGCGGCAGATACGCAGTATTTT
CASSYPGLAGGLAADTQYF
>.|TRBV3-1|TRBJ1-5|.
TGTGCCAGCAGCCTAGTCGCAGGGTATCAGCCCCAGCATTTT
CASSLVAGYQPQHF
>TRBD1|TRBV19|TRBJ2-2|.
TGTGCCAGTAGCCCTTGGGACAGTTCAGGCGGGGAGCTGTTTTTT
CASSPWDSSGGELFF
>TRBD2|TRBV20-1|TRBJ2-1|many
TGCAGTGCTAGAGAAAGCGGGAGAACCTACAATGAGCAGTTCTTC
CSARESGRTYNEQFF
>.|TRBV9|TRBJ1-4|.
TGTGCCAGCAGCGTAGTGGGGGCGCGGGGTGAAAAACTGTTTTTT
CASSVVGARGEKLFF
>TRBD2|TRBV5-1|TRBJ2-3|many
TGCGCCAGCAGCTTGGTTCCGACTAGCCCAGATACGCAGTATTTT
CASSLVPTSPDTQYF
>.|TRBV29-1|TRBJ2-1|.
TGCAGCGTTGAAAATCCGGCAGATGAGCAGTTCTTC
CSVENPADEQFF
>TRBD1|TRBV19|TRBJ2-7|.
TGTGCCAGTAGAGGCCGCGGGACAGGTATGTCCTACGAGCAGTACTTC
CASRGRGTGMSYEQYF
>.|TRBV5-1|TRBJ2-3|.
TGCGCCAGCAGCTTTCACGGGACGGCCACAGATACGCAGTATTTT
CASSFHGTATDTQYF
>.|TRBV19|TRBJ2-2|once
TGTGCCAGTAGTATCTTGCGAAACGGGGAGCTGTTTTTT
CASSILRNGELFF
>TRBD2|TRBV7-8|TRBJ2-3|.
TGTGCCAGCAGCTTAAGACTAGCGGGAGTTCCAGATACGCAGTATTTT
CASSLRLAGVPDTQYF
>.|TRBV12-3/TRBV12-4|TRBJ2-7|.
TGTGCCAGCAGTTCGGGACCATCTAGCGAGCAGTACTTC
CASSSGPSSEQYF
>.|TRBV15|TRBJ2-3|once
TGTGCTACCACCAGAGAGGGACGCACAGATACGCAGTATTTT
CATTREGRTDTQYF
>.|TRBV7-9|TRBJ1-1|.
TGTGCCAGCAGGCGAGACAGTGAAGCTTTCTTT
CASRRDSEAFF
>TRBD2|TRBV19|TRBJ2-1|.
TGTGCCAGTAGTATAAGGACTAGCGAGGAACAGTTCTTC
CASSIRTSEEQFF
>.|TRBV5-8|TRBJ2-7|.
TGTGCCAGCAGCTTGAAAGGGGGGGGCTACGAGCAGTACTTC
CASSLKGGGYEQYF
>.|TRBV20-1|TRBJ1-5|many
TGCAGTGCCCCCACGGCAGGGTCCCATAGCAATCAGCCCCAGCATTTT
CSAPTAGSHSNQPQHF
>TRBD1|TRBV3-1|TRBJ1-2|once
TGTGCCAGCAGCCGGACAGGGGGGGTGGGTGGCTACACCTTC
CASSRTGGVGGYTF
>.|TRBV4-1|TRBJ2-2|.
TGCGCCAGCAGCCAAGAGGCTAGCCCCGTTGCCGGGGAGCTGTTTTTT
CASSQEASPVAGELFF
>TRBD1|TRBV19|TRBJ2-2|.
TGTGCCATCCAAATCACAGGGGGCGGGGAGCTGTTTTTT
CAIQITGGGELFF
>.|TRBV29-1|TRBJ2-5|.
TGCAGCGTTGTTGGGGGACGCACCCAAGAGACCCAGTACTTC
CSVVGGRTQETQYF
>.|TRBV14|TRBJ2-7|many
TGTGCCAGCAGCCAAGCCGCATCATCGCGGGGACACACCTACGAGCAGTACTTC
CASSQAASSRGHTYEQYF
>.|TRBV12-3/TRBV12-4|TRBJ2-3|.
TGTGCCAGCAGTTTAGACGGGGGTCGCACAGATACGCAGTATTTT
CASSLDGGRTDTQYF
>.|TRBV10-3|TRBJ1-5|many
TGTGCCATCAGTGACTCGGTAGGCAATCAGCCCCAGCATTTT
CAISDSVGNQPQHF
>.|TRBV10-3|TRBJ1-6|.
TGTGCCATCAGTGAACAACCGGACGGAAATTCACCCCTCCACTTT
CAISEQPDGNSPLHF
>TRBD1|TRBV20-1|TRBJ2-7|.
TGCAGTGCCCTAGCCCGGGACAGTCGCAGTTCACCTGGGATGGGCGAGCAGTACTTC
CSALARDSRSSPGMGEQYF
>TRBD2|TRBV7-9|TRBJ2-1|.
TGTGCCAGCAGCTCTCCATTGAAGGGACTAGAAAGACAATTCTTC
CASSSPLKGLERQFF
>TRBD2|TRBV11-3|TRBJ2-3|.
TGTGCCAGCAGCATAAGGGTTAGCGGGAGTGAGTATTTT
CASSIRVSGSEYF
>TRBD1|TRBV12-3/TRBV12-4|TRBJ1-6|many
TGTGCCAGCAGTTTACAGGGGGGGAATTCACCCCTCCACTTT
CASSLQGGNSPLHF
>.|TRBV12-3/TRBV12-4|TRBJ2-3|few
TGTGCCACCAGCTTGACAGATACGCAGTATTTT
CATSLTDTQYF
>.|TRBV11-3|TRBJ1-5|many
TGTGCCAGCAGCTCTATCCGGGACACTCTTAGCAATCAGCCCCAGCATTTT
CASSSIRDTLSNQPQHF
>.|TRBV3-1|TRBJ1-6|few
TGTGCCAGCAGCCCACAAAAGGGACAATATTCACCCCTCCACTTT
CASSPQKGQYSPLHF
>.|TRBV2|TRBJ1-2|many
TGTGCCAGCAGTGGGGGGGTCCAGTACTATGGCTACACCTTC
CASSGGVQYYGYTF
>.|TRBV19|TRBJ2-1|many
TGTGCCACCTTCCAGGGGGGACACCGAGGAGCTGAGCAGTTCTTC
CATFQGGHRGAEQFF
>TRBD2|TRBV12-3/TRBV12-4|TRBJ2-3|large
TGTGCCAGCAGTTCAACTAGCGGGGGCACAGATACGCAGTATTTT
CASSSTSGGTDTQYF
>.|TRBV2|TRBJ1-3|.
TGTGCCAGCAGTGTCAGTAAGGACACCATATATTTT
CASSVSKDTIYF
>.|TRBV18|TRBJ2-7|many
TGTGCCAGCTCACCACGGGGTCCCGCCGGGCGGCAGTACTTC
CASSPRGPAGRQYF
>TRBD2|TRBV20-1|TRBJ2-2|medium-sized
TGCAGTGCTAGAGATAACAGCGGGAGGGACACCGGGGAGCTGTTTTTT
CSARDNSGRDTGELFF
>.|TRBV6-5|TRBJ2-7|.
TGTGCCAGCAGTTACTACCCCCTGCCAGCGGCGGACTCAACCGAGCAGTACTTC
CASSYYPLPAADSTEQYF
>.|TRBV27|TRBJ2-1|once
TGTGCCAGCAGTATCAGTCTCGGGGGACTCGGGTATGAGCAGTTCTTC
CASSISLGGLGYEQFF
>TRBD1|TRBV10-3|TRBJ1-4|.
TGTGCCATCAGTGGTGGACAGGGACGATCGGGAGACAATGAAAAACTGTTTTTT
CAISGGQGRSGDNEKLFF
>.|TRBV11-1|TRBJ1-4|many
TGTGCCAGCAGCTTAATGGGGGAGCAGAATGAAAAACTGTTTTTT
CASSLMGEQNEKLFF
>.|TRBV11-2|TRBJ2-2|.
TGTGCCAGCAGTCACCGGGATCTCTCCACCGGGGAGCTGTTTTTT
CASSHRDLSTGELFF
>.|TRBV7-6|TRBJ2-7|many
TGTGCCAGCCAGGGCGGGGCCGTCGGCGAGCAGTACTTC
CASQGGAVGEQYF
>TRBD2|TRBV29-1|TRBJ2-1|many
TGCAGCGCCCCTTGGGGGGGACTAGCGGATTATAGCTCCTACAATGAGCAGTTCTTC
CSAPWGGLADYSSYNEQFF
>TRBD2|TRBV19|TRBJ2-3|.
TGTGCCAGTACCCAGAGCGGGGGTGAACTCGATACGCAGTATTTT
CASTQSGGELDTQYF